This T cell receptor (beta chain) was obtained from a study of graft-versus-host responses after intestinal transplantation. In the study overall: Transplant recipients had multivisceral, liver-intestinal, or isolated intestinal grafts. Study-wide points: Among recipient marrow samples, GvH clones were found; some appeared first in ileum or blood. Graft-donor T cell macrochimerism coincided with high graft-versus-host to host-versus-graft clonal ratios in allografts.

Here immunoSEQ multiplex PCR was the method, and the copy in TCRdb shows in-frame clones only, minus some. The sample shows roughly 93,000 clones, just under 95% of them seen only once. With regard to this clone: Its antigen is unknown.

V lost 4 bases, J lost 0 bases, and 13 bases lay in between. This CDR3 contains 17 residues. CDR1 is MGHRA and CDR2 is YSYEKL in the germline V gene. The TCR was taken from a human donor who received an intestinal transplant. Sequencing used unstimulated CD8+ T cells sorted from spleen or lymph node cells, obtained before intestinal transplant. V is TRBV4-1 and J is TRBJ1-6; D gene ambiguous. The CDR3 DNA reads as TGCGCCAGCAGCCCTACGGTGAAAAGCTCCTATAATTCACCCCTCCACTTT. Translated: CASSPTVKSSYNSPLHF.